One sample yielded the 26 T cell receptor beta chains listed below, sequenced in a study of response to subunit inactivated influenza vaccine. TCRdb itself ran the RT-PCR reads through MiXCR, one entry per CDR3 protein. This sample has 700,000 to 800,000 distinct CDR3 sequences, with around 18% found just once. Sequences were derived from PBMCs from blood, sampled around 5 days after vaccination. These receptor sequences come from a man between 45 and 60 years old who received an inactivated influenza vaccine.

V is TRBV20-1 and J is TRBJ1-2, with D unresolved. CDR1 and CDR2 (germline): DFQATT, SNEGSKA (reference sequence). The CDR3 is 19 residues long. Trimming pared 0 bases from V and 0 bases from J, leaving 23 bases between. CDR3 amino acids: CSARDMRPARTGANYGYTF. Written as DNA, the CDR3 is TGCAGTGCTAGAGATATGCGGCCAGCACGAACCGGAGCTAACTATGGCTACACCTTC.

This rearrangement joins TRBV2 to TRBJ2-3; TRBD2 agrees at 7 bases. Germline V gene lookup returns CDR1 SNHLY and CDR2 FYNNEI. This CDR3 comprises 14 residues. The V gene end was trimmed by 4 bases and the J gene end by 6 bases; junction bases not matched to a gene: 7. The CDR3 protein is CASSGIREGDTQYF. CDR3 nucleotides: TGTGCCAGCAGTGGGATCAGGGAGGGGGATACGCAGTATTTT.

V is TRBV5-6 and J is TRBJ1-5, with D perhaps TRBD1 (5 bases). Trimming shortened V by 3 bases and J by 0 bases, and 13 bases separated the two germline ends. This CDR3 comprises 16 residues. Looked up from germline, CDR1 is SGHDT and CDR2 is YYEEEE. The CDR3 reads CASSSQTDYSNQPQHF. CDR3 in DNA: TGTGCCAGCAGCTCCCAGACAGACTATAGCAATCAGCCCCAGCATTTT.

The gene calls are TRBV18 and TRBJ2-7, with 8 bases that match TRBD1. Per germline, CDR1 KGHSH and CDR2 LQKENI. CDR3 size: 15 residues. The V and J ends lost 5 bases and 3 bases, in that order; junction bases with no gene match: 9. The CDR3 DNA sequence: TGTGCCAGCTCATCGGACAGGGTCAAATACTACGAGCAGTACTTC. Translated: CASSSDRVKYYEQYF.

The CDR3 DNA is TGTGCCAGCAGCGTAGACGTCAGGGACGGAAGTTACACCGGGGAGCTGTTTTTT. The encoded protein is CASSVDVRDGSYTGELFF. This chain connects TRBV9 to TRBJ2-2; D tentatively fits TRBD1 or TRBD2 (5 bases each). This CDR3 spans 18 amino acids. V lost 0 bases to trimming and J lost 3 bases, with 18 bases between them. The germline V gene has CDR1 SGDLS and CDR2 YYNGEE. Based on the CDR3 plus reference TRBV9 and TRBJ2-2, the full variable domain is DSGVTQTPKHLITATGQRVTLRCSPRSGDLSVYWYQQSLDQGLQFLIQYYNGEERAKGNILERFSAQQFPDLHSELNLSSLELGDSALYFCASSVDVRDGSYTGELFFGEGSRLTVL.

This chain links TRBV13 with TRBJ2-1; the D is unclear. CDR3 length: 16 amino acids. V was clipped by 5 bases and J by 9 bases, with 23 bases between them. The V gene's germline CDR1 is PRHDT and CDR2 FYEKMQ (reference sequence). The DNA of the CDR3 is TGTGCCAGCAGCCCCTCCCCCGTCCTAGTGGGTGGTGAGCAGTTCTTC. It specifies CASSPSPVLVGGEQFF.

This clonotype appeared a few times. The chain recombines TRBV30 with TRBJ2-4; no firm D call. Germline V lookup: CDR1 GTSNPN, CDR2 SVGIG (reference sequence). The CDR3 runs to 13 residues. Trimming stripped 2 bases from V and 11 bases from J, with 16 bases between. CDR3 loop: CAWSLSAAGFQYF. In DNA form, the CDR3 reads TGTGCCTGGAGTTTATCAGCCGCAGGCTTTCAGTACTTC.

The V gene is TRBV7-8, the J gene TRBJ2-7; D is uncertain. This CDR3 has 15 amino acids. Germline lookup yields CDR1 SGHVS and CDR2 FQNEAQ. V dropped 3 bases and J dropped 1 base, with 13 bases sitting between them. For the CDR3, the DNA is TGTGCCAGCAGCTTGCCCAACGTGGGGTCCTACGAGCAGTACTTC. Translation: CASSLPNVGSYEQYF.

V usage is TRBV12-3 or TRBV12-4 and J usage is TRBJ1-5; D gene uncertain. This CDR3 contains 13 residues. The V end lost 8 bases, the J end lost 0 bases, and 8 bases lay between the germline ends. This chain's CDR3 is CASGRHSNQPQHF. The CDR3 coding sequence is TGTGCCAGCGGACGGCATAGCAATCAGCCCCAGCATTTT.

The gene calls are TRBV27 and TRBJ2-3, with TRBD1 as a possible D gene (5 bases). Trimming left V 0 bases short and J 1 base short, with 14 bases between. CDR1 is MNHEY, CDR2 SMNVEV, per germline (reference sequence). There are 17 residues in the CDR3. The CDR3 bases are TGTGCCAGCAGTTTATCCCCAAGGGGCTCCCGCACAGATACGCAGTATTTT. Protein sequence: CASSLSPRGSRTDTQYF.

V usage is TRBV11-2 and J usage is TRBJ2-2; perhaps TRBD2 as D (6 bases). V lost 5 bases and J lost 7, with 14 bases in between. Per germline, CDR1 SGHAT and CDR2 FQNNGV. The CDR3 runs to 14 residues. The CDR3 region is CASSRMAGRGELFF. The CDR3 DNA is TGTGCCAGCAGCCGCATGGCGGGGCGCGGGGAGCTGTTTTTT.

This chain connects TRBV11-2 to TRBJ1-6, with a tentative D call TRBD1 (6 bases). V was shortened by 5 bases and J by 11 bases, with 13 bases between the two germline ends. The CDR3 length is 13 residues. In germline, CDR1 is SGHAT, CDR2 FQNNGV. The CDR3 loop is CASSGQSSAPLHF. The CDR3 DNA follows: TGTGCCAGCAGCGGACAGTCTTCCGCACCCCTCCACTTT.

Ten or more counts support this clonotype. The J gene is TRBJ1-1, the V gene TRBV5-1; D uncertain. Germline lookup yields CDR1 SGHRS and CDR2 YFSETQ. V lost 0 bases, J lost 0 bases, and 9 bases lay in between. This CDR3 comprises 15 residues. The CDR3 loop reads CASSLASSLNTEAFF. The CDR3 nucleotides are TGCGCCAGCAGCTTGGCCAGTTCCCTGAACACTGAAGCTTTCTTT.

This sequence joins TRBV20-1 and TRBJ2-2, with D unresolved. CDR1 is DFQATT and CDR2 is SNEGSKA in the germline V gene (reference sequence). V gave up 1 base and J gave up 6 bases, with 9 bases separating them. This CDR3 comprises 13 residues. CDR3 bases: TGCAGTGCTAGAGTCTTGACTTCCGGGGAGCTGTTTTTT. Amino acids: CSARVLTSGELFF.

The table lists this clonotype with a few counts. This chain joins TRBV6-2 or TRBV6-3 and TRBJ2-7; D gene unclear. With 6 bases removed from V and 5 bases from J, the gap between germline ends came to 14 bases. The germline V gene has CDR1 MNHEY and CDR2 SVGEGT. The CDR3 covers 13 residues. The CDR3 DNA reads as TGTGCCAGCAGCTTCAGGTTCGTCGACGAGCAGTACTTC. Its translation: CASSFRFVDEQYF.

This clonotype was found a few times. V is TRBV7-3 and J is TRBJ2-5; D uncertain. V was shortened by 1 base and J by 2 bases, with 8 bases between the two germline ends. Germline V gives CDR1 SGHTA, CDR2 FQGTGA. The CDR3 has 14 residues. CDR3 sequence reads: CASSLSSAQETQYF. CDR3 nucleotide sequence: TGTGCCAGCAGCTTAAGTTCAGCTCAAGAGACCCAGTACTTC.

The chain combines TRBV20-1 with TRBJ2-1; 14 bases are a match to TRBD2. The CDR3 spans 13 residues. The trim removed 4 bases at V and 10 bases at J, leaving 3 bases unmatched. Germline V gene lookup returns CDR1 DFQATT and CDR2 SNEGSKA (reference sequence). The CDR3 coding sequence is TGCAGTGCTACCAGGACTAGCGGGGGGGAGCAGTTCTTC. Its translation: CSATRTSGGEQFF.

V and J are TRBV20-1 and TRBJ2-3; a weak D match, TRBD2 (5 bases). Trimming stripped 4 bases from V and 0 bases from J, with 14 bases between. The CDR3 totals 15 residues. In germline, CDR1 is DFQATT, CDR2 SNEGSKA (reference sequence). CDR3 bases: TGCAGTGCTATCCCGGGAAGATCTAGCACAGATACGCAGTATTTT. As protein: CSAIPGRSSTDTQYF.

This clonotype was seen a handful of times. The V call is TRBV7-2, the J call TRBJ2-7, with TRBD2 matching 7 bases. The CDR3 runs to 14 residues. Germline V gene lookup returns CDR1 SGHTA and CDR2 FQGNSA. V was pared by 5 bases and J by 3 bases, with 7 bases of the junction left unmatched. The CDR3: CASSLGLEIYEQYF. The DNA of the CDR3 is TGTGCCAGCAGCCTCGGACTAGAGATCTACGAGCAGTACTTC.

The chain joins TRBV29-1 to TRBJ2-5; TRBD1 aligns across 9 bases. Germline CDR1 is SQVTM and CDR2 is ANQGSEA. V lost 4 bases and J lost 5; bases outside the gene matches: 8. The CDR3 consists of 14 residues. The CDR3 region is CSVVQGQGLETQYF. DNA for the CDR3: TGCAGCGTTGTACAAGGACAGGGGTTGGAGACCCAGTACTTC.

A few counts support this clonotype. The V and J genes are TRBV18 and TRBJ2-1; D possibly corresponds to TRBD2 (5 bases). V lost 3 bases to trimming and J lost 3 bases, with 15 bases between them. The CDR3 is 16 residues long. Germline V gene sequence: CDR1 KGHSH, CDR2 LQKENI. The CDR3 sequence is CASSPQLVRVYNEQFF. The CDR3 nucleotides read TGTGCCAGCTCACCTCAACTAGTTCGAGTCTACAATGAGCAGTTCTTC. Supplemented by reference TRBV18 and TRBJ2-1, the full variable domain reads NAGVMQNPRHLVRRRGQEARLRCSPMKGHSHVYWYRQLPEEGLKFMVYLQKENIIDESGMPKERFSAEFPKEGPSILRIQQVVRGDSAAYFCASSPQLVRVYNEQFFGPGTRLTVL.

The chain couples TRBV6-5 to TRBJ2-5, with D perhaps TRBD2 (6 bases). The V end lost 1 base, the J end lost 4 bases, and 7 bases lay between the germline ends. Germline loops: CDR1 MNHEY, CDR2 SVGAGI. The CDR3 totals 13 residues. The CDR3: CASSYYGRETQYF. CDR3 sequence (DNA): TGTGCCAGCAGTTACTACGGGAGAGAGACCCAGTACTTC.

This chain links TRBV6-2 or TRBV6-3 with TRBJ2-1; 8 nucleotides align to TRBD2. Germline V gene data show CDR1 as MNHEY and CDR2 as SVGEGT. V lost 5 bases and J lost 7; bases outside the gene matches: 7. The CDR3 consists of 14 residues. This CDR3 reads CASSGAGGPNEQFF. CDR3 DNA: TGTGCCAGCAGTGGGGCGGGAGGACCGAATGAGCAGTTCTTC.

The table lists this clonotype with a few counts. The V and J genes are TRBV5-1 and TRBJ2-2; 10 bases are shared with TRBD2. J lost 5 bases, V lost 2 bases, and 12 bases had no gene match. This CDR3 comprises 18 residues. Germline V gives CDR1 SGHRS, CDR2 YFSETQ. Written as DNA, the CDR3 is TGCGCCAGCAGCTTTGTACCCCTAGCGGGAGATGGGACCGGGGAGCTGTTTTTT. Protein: CASSFVPLAGDGTGELFF.

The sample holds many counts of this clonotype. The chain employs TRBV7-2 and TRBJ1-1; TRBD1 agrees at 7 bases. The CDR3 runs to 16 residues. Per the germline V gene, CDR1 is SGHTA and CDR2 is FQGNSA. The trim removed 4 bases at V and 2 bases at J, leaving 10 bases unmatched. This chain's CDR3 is CASSYSPQGVNTEAFF. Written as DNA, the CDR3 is TGTGCCAGCAGCTACTCGCCGCAGGGGGTAAACACTGAAGCTTTCTTT.

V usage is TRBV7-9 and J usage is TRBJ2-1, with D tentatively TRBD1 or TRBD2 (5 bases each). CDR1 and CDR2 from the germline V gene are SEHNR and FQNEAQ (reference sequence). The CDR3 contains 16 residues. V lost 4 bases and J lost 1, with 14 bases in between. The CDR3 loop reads CASSSGTAGSYNEQFF. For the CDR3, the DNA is TGTGCCAGCAGCTCGGGGACGGCAGGATCCTACAATGAGCAGTTCTTC. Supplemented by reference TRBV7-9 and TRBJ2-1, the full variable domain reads DTGVSQNPRHKITKRGQNVTFRCDPISEHNRLYWYRQTLGQGPEFLTYFQNEAQLEKSRLLSDRFSAERPKGSFSTLEIQRTEQGDSAMYLCASSSGTAGSYNEQFFGPGTRLTVL.